This T cell receptor beta chain was profiled in a study of brain T cells in children with intractable seizures. Notes on the study in general: Viral specificity was inferred only from CDR3 similarity; HCMV serostatus was unknown.

This table comes from immunoSEQ multiplex PCR, and its TCRdb copy is limited to in-frame clones, with some not included. The data contain about 340,000 clones, nearly 95% of them singletons. The CDR3 sequence is 18 residues long. Germline CDR1 is SGHRS and CDR2 is YFSETQ. The trim removed 3 bases at V and 4 bases at J, leaving 15 bases unmatched. As concerns this clone: Antigen unknown.

Time point of the sample: blood from clinic visit 5 months post-surgery; TSC patient then seizure free. The sequenced cases were selected for having the highest brain T cell transcript signatures. This receptor was identified in a boy younger than two with tuberous sclerosis and intractable seizures. The rearrangement joins TRBV5-1 to TRBJ2-1; TRBD2 matches at 8 bases. Specimen: peripheral blood, collected around 5 months after surgery. In DNA form, the CDR3 reads TGCGCCAGCAGCTCTTTCCAGAGCGGGAGATATCAGTACAATGAGCAGTTCTTC. Amino acids: CASSSFQSGRYQYNEQFF. Filled out from reference TRBV5-1 and TRBJ2-1, the complete variable domain reads KAGVTQTPRYLIKTRGQQVTLSCSPISGHRSVSWYQQTPGQGLQFLFEYFSETQRNKGNFPGRFSGRQFSNSRSEMNVSTLELGDSALYLCASSSFQSGRYQYNEQFFGPGTRLTVL.